The rows below give T cell receptor beta chains drawn from one sample of a study of T-cell reconstitution after alpha-beta-depleted transplantation in children. MiXCR, run by TCRdb on the PCR reads, gives a single entry per CDR3 protein. The repertoire includes about 590,000 distinct CDR3 sequences, around 13% of them detected once, and 2.2% sits in the top ten. The sequencing here drew on PBMCs, mostly from graft donor cells, taken 360 days after TCRalphabeta/CD19-depleted stem cell transplant. The source is a male patient younger than 18 who had a stem cell transplant for acute myeloid leukemia, so the T cells may come from the graft donor. CDR3s include the opening cysteine and the closing phenylalanine or tryptophan. A D gene is named only where the DNA matches it firmly. Only some rows state a clone size, as once, few, many or a class for expanded clones.

cdr3_nt cdr3_aa d_call clone_size j_call v_call
TGTGCCACCAGCAGAGCCCCCGGACGGGCGAACTATGGCTACACCTTC CATSRAPGRANYGYTF NA few TRBJ1-2 TRBV15
TGTGGCAGCAGCTTCAGTTCGGGAGAGACCCAGTACTTC CGSSFSSGETQYF NA NA TRBJ2-5 TRBV7-9
TGTGCCAGCAGTTTGGTGACGGGGGCTTATAGCAATCAGCCCCAGCATTTT CASSLVTGAYSNQPQHF NA NA TRBJ1-5 TRBV28
TGTGCCAGCAAGGAGCTAGCGGGAGGAAAAGAGACCCAGTACTTC CASKELAGGKETQYF TRBD2 NA TRBJ2-5 TRBV6-2/TRBV6-3
TGTGCCACCAGTGGAACTCCGGGACAGGGGACCGGGGAGCTGTTTTTT CATSGTPGQGTGELFF TRBD1 NA TRBJ2-2 TRBV24-1
TGCGCCAGCAGCTGGGTCTCAGGCATCAGCTCCTACAATGAGCAGTTCTTC CASSWVSGISSYNEQFF NA many TRBJ2-1 TRBV5-1
TGCAGCGTTGCTTTCCGTCCTCGGGACACTTCCTACGAGCAGTACTTC CSVAFRPRDTSYEQYF NA few TRBJ2-7 TRBV29-1
TGTGCCAGCAGACACCCTAGCACAGATACGCAGTATTTT CASRHPSTDTQYF NA NA TRBJ2-3 TRBV6-1
TGTGCCAGCAACCCAACTAGCGGGAGGGGGAATGAGCAGTTCTTC CASNPTSGRGNEQFF TRBD2 many TRBJ2-1 TRBV6-2/TRBV6-3
TGCAGCGCGGGACCCAACTTACACCCTTCTACATTCTTC CSAGPNLHPSTFF NA few TRBJ2-1 TRBV29-1
TGTGCCAGCACTCCAATTCCGGGACAGAAAAAAGAGACCCAGTACTTC CASTPIPGQKKETQYF TRBD1 NA TRBJ2-5 TRBV12-3/TRBV12-4
TGTGCCAGCAGCTGGATTGGGGGGCGGGACTATGGCTACACCTTC CASSWIGGRDYGYTF NA few TRBJ1-2 TRBV7-8
TGCGCCAGCAGCTTGACCCGAATTTCTAGCACAGATACGCAGTATTTT CASSLTRISSTDTQYF NA NA TRBJ2-3 TRBV5-1
TGTGCCAGCAGCTTAGGAACCTTAGCGCAACAAGTGGGGGAGACCCAGTACTTC CASSLGTLAQQVGETQYF NA few TRBJ2-5 TRBV11-2
TGCAGTGCTAGATGGGGCGCGAGGAAAGTTTTGGGATACGAGCAGTACTTC CSARWGARKVLGYEQYF NA NA TRBJ2-7 TRBV20-1
TGTGCCATCAGTGGGATGGTTCCTTCTGGACAGCATAGCAATCAGCCCCAGCATTTT CAISGMVPSGQHSNQPQHF NA NA TRBJ1-5 TRBV10-3
TGTGCCAGCAGGCCAACTAGCGGGAGGGAAGGCCCGGCAGATACGCAGTATTTT CASRPTSGREGPADTQYF TRBD2 few TRBJ2-3 TRBV2
TGTGCCAGCAGTCGTTCCGCTTACAATGAGCAGTTCTTC CASSRSAYNEQFF NA NA TRBJ2-1 TRBV12-3/TRBV12-4
TGTGCCAGCAGCCCCCCCCTTGGCGGGACCCAGTACTTC CASSPPLGGTQYF NA NA TRBJ2-5 TRBV7-3
TGCGCCAGCAGCCAAGATCACTCGGGGGTTCGGGCCGACAATGAGCAGTTCTTC CASSQDHSGVRADNEQFF NA many TRBJ2-1 TRBV4-3
TGCAGTGCTTTCCCGGGAGGCGAGGGATTTTACGAGCAGTACTTC CSAFPGGEGFYEQYF TRBD2 few TRBJ2-7 TRBV20-1
TGCAGCGTTGAGTCCGAGGCTACGAAAGAGACCCAGTACTTC CSVESEATKETQYF NA many TRBJ2-5 TRBV29-1
TGTGCCAGCAGTGCGTATTCTGAAGCTTTCTTT CASSAYSEAFF NA NA TRBJ1-1 TRBV25-1
TGTGCCAGCAGCTTATTTAGGAACCCGGATGAGCAGTTCTTC CASSLFRNPDEQFF NA many TRBJ2-1 TRBV7-6
TGTGCCAGCAAACCTTCCGGGACAGGGACTGAGGGCCGGTACTTC CASKPSGTGTEGRYF TRBD1 few TRBJ2-7 TRBV28
TGTGCCACCAGTGACCTATTAGTAAGGGGCGGGGAGCAGTTCTTC CATSDLLVRGGEQFF NA many TRBJ2-1 TRBV24-1
TGTGCCACCAGTGATTTGGGACTAGCGGGAGTCAATGAGCAGTTCTTC CATSDLGLAGVNEQFF TRBD2 NA TRBJ2-1 TRBV24-1
TGCAGTGCCCCGGGGCGGGGAAATACCTACGAGCAGTACTTC CSAPGRGNTYEQYF NA NA TRBJ2-7 TRBV20-1
TGTGCCAGCAGGGAATCTAGCACAGATACGCAGTATTTT CASRESSTDTQYF NA NA TRBJ2-3 TRBV6-2/TRBV6-3
TGCAGTGCCCCCCTACTGATGGAGCAGTTCTTC CSAPLLMEQFF NA NA TRBJ2-1 TRBV20-1
TGCGCCAGCAGCTCAAGGACTCTGCGCTCCTACAATGAGCAGTTCTTC CASSSRTLRSYNEQFF NA NA TRBJ2-1 TRBV5-1
TGTGCCAGCAGCTTATTTGGACCCAATCAGCCCCAGCATTTT CASSLFGPNQPQHF NA NA TRBJ1-5 TRBV7-9
TGCGCCAGCAGCCAAGATCCGGCTACTGTCTCCTACGAGCAGTACTTC CASSQDPATVSYEQYF NA few TRBJ2-7 TRBV4-3
TGTGCCAGCAGTTACGTCCCCCTCTCTGGAAACACCCTATATTTT CASSYVPLSGNTLYF NA NA TRBJ1-3 TRBV6-5